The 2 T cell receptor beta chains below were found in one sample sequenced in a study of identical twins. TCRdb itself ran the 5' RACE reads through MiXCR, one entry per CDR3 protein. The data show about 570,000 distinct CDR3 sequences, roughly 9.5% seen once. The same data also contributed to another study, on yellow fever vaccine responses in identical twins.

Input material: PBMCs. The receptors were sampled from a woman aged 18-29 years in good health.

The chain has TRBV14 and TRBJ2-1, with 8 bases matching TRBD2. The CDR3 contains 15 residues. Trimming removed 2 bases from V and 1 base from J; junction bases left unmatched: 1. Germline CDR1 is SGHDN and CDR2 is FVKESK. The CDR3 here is CASSQIAGSYNEQFF. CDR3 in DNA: TGTGCCAGCAGCCAAATAGCGGGGTCCTACAATGAGCAGTTCTTC.

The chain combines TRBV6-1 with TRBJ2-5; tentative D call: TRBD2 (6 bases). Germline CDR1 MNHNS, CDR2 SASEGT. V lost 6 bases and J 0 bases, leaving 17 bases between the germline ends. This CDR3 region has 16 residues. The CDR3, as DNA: TGTGCCAGCAGCCCCTGGAGGGAATCGAACCAAGAGACCCAGTACTTC. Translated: CASSPWRESNQETQYF.